Listed below are T cell receptor beta chains from one sample, sequenced in a study of cytotoxic CD8 clonotypes in ibrutinib-treated CLL. Using immunoSEQ multiplex PCR, the repertoire was profiled, and TCRdb retains in-frame clones only, with some absent. The data contain over 110,000 clones, approximately 90% of them seen just once; the ten biggest clones take up less than 14%. The input for sequencing was PBMCs, taken after 12 months of ibrutinib treatment. Every receptor here comes from a human donor with chronic lymphocytic leukemia. Each CDR3 is given with its conserved first and last residue. A D gene is named only where the DNA matches it firmly. A row's size may be missing; if present it is once, few, many or a size class.

NA TRBJ1-5 NA TRBV6-6 TGTGCCAGCAGTCCCCTACAGGGCAGCAATCAGCCCCAGCATTTT CASSPLQGSNQPQHF
NA TRBJ2-1 NA TRBV18 TGTGCCAGCTCACCACCGAACTGGGGTGAGCAGTTCTTC CASSPPNWGEQFF
NA TRBJ2-7 NA TRBV6-5 TGTGCCAGCAGTTACTCCAGGGACGGTACCTACGAGCAGTACTTC CASSYSRDGTYEQYF
NA TRBJ1-5 NA TRBV7-8 TGTGCCAGCAGCTTAGACGGGCAGATCAATCAGCCCCAGCATTTT CASSLDGQINQPQHF
TRBD2 TRBJ2-7 once TRBV5-1 TGCGCCAGCAGCCCGGGACTAGCGGGCGCCTACGAGCAGTACTTC CASSPGLAGAYEQYF
TRBD2 TRBJ2-3 once TRBV28 TGTGCCAGCAGCCCCGGGAGGAGTACGCAGTATTTT CASSPGRSTQYF
NA TRBJ1-4 few TRBV6-1 TGTGCCAGCAGTGAGGGAGGGGCGGGTGAAAAACTGTTTTTT CASSEGGAGEKLFF
NA TRBJ2-7 NA TRBV12-5 TGTGCTAGTGGTTCCAGTTCACAGGGTCCGCACGAGCAGTACTTC CASGSSSQGPHEQYF
NA TRBJ2-7 NA TRBV19 TGTGCCAGTAGTATAACCTCGATGGGCTACGAGCAGTACTTC CASSITSMGYEQYF
NA TRBJ2-7 NA TRBV6-5 TGTGCCAGCAGGGGGGTCTACGAGCAGTACTTC CASRGVYEQYF
NA TRBJ2-3 NA TRBV14 TGTGCCAGCGGAGGGTGGGCGGATACGCAGTATTTT CASGGWADTQYF
NA TRBJ2-7 NA TRBV28 TGTGCCAGCAGCCGAGCCGGGACCGCGGGGGAGCAGTACTTC CASSRAGTAGEQYF
TRBD2 TRBJ2-1 NA TRBV9 TGTGCCAGCAGCGTAGAACTAGCGGCATACAATGAGCAGTTCTTC CASSVELAAYNEQFF
NA TRBJ2-7 NA TRBV27 TGTGCCACCGTTAGAGGGGCCGAGCAGTACTTC CATVRGAEQYF
NA TRBJ1-1 once TRBV27 TGTGCCAGCAGTTTAATTTTTTATAGTAGGAACACTGAAGCTTTCTTT CASSLIFYSRNTEAFF
NA TRBJ2-1 NA TRBV6-5 TGTGCCAGCAGTCGAGCCCCGAGCTCCTACAATGAGCAGTTCTTC CASSRAPSSYNEQFF
NA TRBJ2-5 NA TRBV5-4 TGTGCCAGCAGCTTAGGCCTAGACCCAGGAAAGACCCAGTACTTC CASSLGLDPGKTQYF
NA TRBJ1-3 NA TRBV6-5 TGTGCCAGCAGTCGCACAGTCAACTCTGGAAACACCATATATTTT CASSRTVNSGNTIYF
TRBD2 TRBJ2-7 NA TRBV9 TGTGCCAGCAGCTTTAGCGGGAGCACCTACGAGCAGTACTTC CASSFSGSTYEQYF
NA TRBJ2-3 NA TRBV6-4 TGTGCCAGCAGTGTCGAGTCGAGCACAGATACGCAGTATTTT CASSVESSTDTQYF
NA TRBJ1-2 NA TRBV27 TGTGCCAGCAGTCCGGCGGGATACCTGATTTATGGCTACACCTTC CASSPAGYLIYGYTF
NA TRBJ2-1 NA TRBV4-3 TGCGCCAGCAGCCAGGAGGGGGTTAGGGATGAGCAGTTCTTC CASSQEGVRDEQFF
NA TRBJ2-7 NA TRBV30 TGTGCCTGGAAAATCGGGGCTGGCGAGTACTTC CAWKIGAGEYF
TRBD2 TRBJ2-1 NA TRBV29-1 TGCAGCGTACCCGGGACTAGCGACTTCAATGAGCAGTTCTTC CSVPGTSDFNEQFF
TRBD2 TRBJ2-1 NA TRBV10-3 TGTGCCACCTTACCGGGACTAGCGGGTTGGAGCTCCTACAATGAGCAGTTCTTC CATLPGLAGWSSYNEQFF
TRBD2 TRBJ2-2 NA TRBV10-3 TGTGCCATCAGTGTGGAACTAGCGGGGCCCAACACCGGGGAGCTGTTTTTT CAISVELAGPNTGELFF
TRBD2 TRBJ2-7 NA TRBV28 TGTGCCAGCAGGGCCGGGACTAACACCTACGAGCAGTACTTC CASRAGTNTYEQYF
NA TRBJ2-3 NA TRBV7-3 TGTGCCAGCAGCTTAAGTATCACAGATACGCAGTATTTT CASSLSITDTQYF
NA TRBJ2-7 NA TRBV7-3 TGTGCCAGCAGCCCCGGGGACGGATCCTACGAGCAGTACTTC CASSPGDGSYEQYF
NA TRBJ2-1 NA TRBV25-1 TGTGCCAGCAGTGAATACAAGAACAGCAATGAGCAGTTCTTC CASSEYKNSNEQFF
NA TRBJ1-4 NA TRBV29-1 TGCAGCGTTGCCAGGGCCGTGGGGGAAAAACTGTTTTTT CSVARAVGEKLFF
NA TRBJ2-4 once TRBV4-2 TGTGCCAGCAGCCAAGATCCTAGCGTAAATTATAGGGCCAAAAACATTCAGTACTTC CASSQDPSVNYRAKNIQYF
TRBD2 TRBJ2-1 NA TRBV9 TGTGCCAGCAGCGTAGCTACTGGGACTAGCGGGGGTCCCTACAATGAGCAGTTCTTC CASSVATGTSGGPYNEQFF